This T cell receptor (beta chain) was documented in a study of CD8 T cells in ankylosing spondylitis. Study-level results: The study looked at matched synovial fluid samples from ankylosing spondylitis patients. Disease-linked clones were reported to be significantly enriched there. CD8+ by phenotype, disease-linked clones were relatively rare in peripheral blood. A motif of 7 to 9 highly homologous TCR beta variants was seen as apparently characteristic of ankylosing spondylitis blood.

Quantitative molecular-barcoded 5'-RACE generated the TCR beta libraries. TCRdb reprocessed the 5' RACE reads via MiXCR and lists one record per CDR3 protein. This sample has 200,000 to 300,000 distinct CDR3 sequences, with roughly 8.6% found just once. The V end was cut by 0 bases, the J end by 4 bases, with 4 bases between. Per the germline V gene, CDR1 is SGHTA and CDR2 is FQGNSA. The CDR3 sequence is 13 residues long. This clonotype was observed many times. The antigen is undetermined. The sequenced sample consisted of blood, either unsorted or a sorted T cell fraction (not recorded which). This receptor was taken from a male donor with ankylosing spondylitis or in good health (not recorded which). J is TRBJ1-3 and V is TRBV7-2; D gene unclear. The CDR3 loop is CASSLATGNTIYF. Here the CDR3 DNA reads TGTGCCAGCAGCTTAGCGACCGGAAACACCATATATTTT.